The present entry profiles one T cell receptor beta chain with its context. Libraries of TCR beta came from iRepertoire HTBI primers plus Arm-PCR of CDR3 regions. In TCRdb, the multiplex PCR reads were re-called with MiXCR into one record per CDR3 protein. The sample lists roughly 400,000 distinct CDR3 sequences; roughly 20% were seen once. Time point defined: persistent/refractory GD, antithyroid drugs over 5 years with positive TRAb. Following extraction of RNA from PBMCs, that RNA was used to make the TCR library. This sample is drawn from a study of regulatory T cells in long-lasting Graves disease. After removal of 9 bases from V and 2 bases from J, the junction contained 11 bases not matched to a gene. Germline CDR1 is KGHDR and CDR2 is SFDVKD. CDR3 length: 15 amino acids.

The V call is TRBV24-1, the J call TRBJ2-5, with 7 bases lining up with TRBD2. The sequencing here drew on peripheral blood mononuclear cells (PBMCs), taken when the disease was refractory, from a patient treated with antithyroid drugs. The origin of this receptor is a female donor with Graves disease. The CDR3 here is CATGGGAEYQETQYF. The CDR3 nucleotides read TGTGCCACCGGGGGGGGAGCGGAGTATCAAGAGACCCAGTACTTC.